A single T cell receptor (beta chain) is shown here with its context. What it recognizes is unknown. This sample stems from a study of blood T cells in healthy people across ages. Study-wide findings and caveats: The recorded TCR beta diversity per million T cells decreased in a roughly linear manner with age.

With a J-beta primer mix and a sample-barcoded 5' primer, a second PCR ran roughly 6 to 11 cycles. Sequencing yielded, for each sample, at least 3 million paired-end reads carrying CDR3. TCRdb ran MiXCR on the 5' RACE reads and lists one entry per CDR3 protein. The sample records about 970,000 distinct CDR3 sequences, roughly 50% being singletons. The CDR3 runs to 15 residues. Trimming took 4 bases from V and 3 from J; bases not matched to a gene: 4. The sample consisted of blood. The gene calls are TRBV12-3 or TRBV12-4 and TRBJ1-4; 8 bases agree with TRBD1. The receptor was isolated from a woman aged 55-70 years in good health. The CDR3 DNA is TGTGCCAGCAGTTCCTCGGGACAGGCTAATGAAAAACTGTTTTTT. Translating it yields CASSSSGQANEKLFF.